The 5 T cell receptor beta chains below all came from one sample that was sequenced in a study of blood T cells in healthy people across ages. A second PCR, run for about 6 to 11 cycles, used a sample-barcoded 5' primer plus a J-beta primer mix. TCRdb fed the 5' RACE reads into MiXCR, producing one record per CDR3 protein. The table has about 640,000 distinct CDR3 sequences, roughly 58% seen once. The specimen was blood. These receptors were collected from a man aged 60 to 75 in good health.

In its sample, this clonotype was seen a few times. V gene TRBV28 combines with J gene TRBJ1-4; D possibly corresponds to TRBD1 (5 bases). V was trimmed by 4 bases and J by 8 bases, leaving 17 bases between them. Germline values: CDR1 MDHEN, CDR2 SYDVKM. The CDR3 sequence is 15 residues long. This CDR3 is CASSSPGAPEEKLFF. CDR3 bases: TGTGCCAGCAGTTCCCCCGGGGCGCCGGAAGAAAAACTGTTTTTT.

The chain combines TRBV4-2 with TRBJ2-1; TRBD2 matches at 9 bases. The junction had 3 bases not matched to a gene; V was cut back by 3 bases and J by 0 bases. Germline V gives CDR1 LGHNA, CDR2 YNFKEQ. This CDR3 comprises 16 residues. This chain's CDR3 is CASSHRLAVSYNEQFF. The CDR3 nucleotides read TGTGCCAGCAGCCACAGACTAGCGGTCTCCTACAATGAGCAGTTCTTC.

In the case of this clonotype: Being one base from a much bigger clone, this may be a read error. The chain combines TRBV2 with TRBJ1-1; D is ambiguous. Trimming pared 1 base from V and 1 base from J, leaving 4 bases between. From germline, CDR1 is SNHLY and CDR2 FYNNEI. The CDR3 consists of 13 residues. The CDR3 nucleotides are TGTGCCAGCAGTGAAGAGGGGAACACTGAAGCTTTCTTT. Its protein is CASSEEGNTEAFF.

This clonotype turned up a few times. This chain links TRBV20-1 with TRBJ2-5; D gene uncertain. The CDR3 length is 12 residues. Trimming removed 3 bases from V and 3 bases from J, with 8 bases in between. Per the germline V gene, CDR1 is DFQATT and CDR2 is SNEGSKA (reference sequence). Here the CDR3 reads CSASAVEETQYF. The CDR3 region has the DNA TGCAGTGCTAGTGCGGTGGAAGAGACCCAGTACTTC.

This chain links TRBV12-3 or TRBV12-4 with TRBJ1-1; unclear D gene. CDR3 length equals 16 residues. The V end was cut by 5 bases, the J end by 0 bases, with 16 bases between. Written as DNA, the CDR3 is TGTGCCAGCAGTCGGACCCAACGGTGGGTGAACACTGAAGCTTTCTTT. Translation gives CASSRTQRWVNTEAFF.